One T cell receptor beta chain is described in this entry. Its target is unknown. The CDR3 carries no conserved terminal phenylalanine or tryptophan, so it likely arises from a read error. Germline V CDR1 and CDR2: DFQATT, SNEGSKA (reference sequence). The V and J ends lost 2 bases and 3 bases, in that order; junction bases with no gene match: 4. The CDR3 has 14 amino acids. This record comes from a study of CD8 T cells in ankylosing spondylitis. Study-wide results and caveats: Characteristic of ankylosing spondylitis blood, it appeared, was a TCR beta motif comprising roughly eight highly homologous variants. Significant enrichment of disease-linked clones was reportedly seen in matched ankylosing spondylitis synovial fluid.

Quantitative 5'-RACE was performed with molecular barcodes, and it yielded the TCR beta libraries. One entry per CDR3 protein results from TCRdb running MiXCR on the 5' RACE reads. Here the sample spans 150,000 or so distinct CDR3 sequences, roughly 31% being singletons. The clonotype originates from a male donor with ankylosing spondylitis. Sequences were obtained from synovial fluid, either unsorted or a sorted T cell fraction (not recorded which). This chain links TRBV20-1 with TRBJ2-1, with 7 bases identical to TRBD2. The CDR3 spells CSARSLAVYNEQFV. CDR3 bases: TGCAGTGCTAGAAGCCTAGCGGTCTACAATGAGCAGTTCGTC.